This T cell receptor beta chain was found in a study of PD-L1 blockade in urothelial cancer. Study overall: About nine tenths of the roughly 30 patients were men with bladder-origin urothelial cancer. Individuals in the cohort had been given 0 to 3 earlier chemotherapy regimens. Samples of blood were analyzed 3 weeks (second dose) and 6 weeks after treatment start.

Into every PCR, synthetic TCR analog templates were spiked. Only in-frame clones appear in the TCRdb table, and some are missing; sequencing was by immunoSEQ multiplex PCR. This sample yields some 43,000 clones, of which more than 75% are seen a single time; roughly 16% belongs to the top ten. Time point defined: pretreatment peripheral blood. CDR1 is SGHAT and CDR2 is FQNNGV in the germline V gene. There are 17 residues in the CDR3. V dropped 5 bases and J dropped 5; count of bases not matched to a gene: 16. The receptor comes from a man aged 55 to 70 with urothelial cancer. The chain has TRBV11-2 and TRBJ2-7; 9 bases align to TRBD2. Specimen: PBMCs, collected around atezolizumab (anti-PD-L1) treatment. The CDR3 here is CASSRGVAGGPRNEQYF. The CDR3 nucleotides are TGTGCCAGCAGCCGGGGGGTTGCGGGAGGGCCAAGGAACGAGCAGTACTTC.